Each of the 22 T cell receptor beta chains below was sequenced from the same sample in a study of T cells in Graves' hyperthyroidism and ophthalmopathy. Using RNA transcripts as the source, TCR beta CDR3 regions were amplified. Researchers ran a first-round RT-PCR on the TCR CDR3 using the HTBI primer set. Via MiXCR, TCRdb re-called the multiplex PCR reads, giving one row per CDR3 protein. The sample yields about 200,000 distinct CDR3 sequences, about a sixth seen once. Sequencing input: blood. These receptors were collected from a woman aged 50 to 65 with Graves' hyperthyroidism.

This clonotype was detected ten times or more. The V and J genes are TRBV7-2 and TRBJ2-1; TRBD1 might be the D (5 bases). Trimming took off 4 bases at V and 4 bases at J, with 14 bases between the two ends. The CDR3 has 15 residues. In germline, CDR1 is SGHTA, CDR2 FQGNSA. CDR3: CASSSNPDSYNEQFF. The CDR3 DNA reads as TGTGCCAGCAGCTCAAATCCTGACAGTTACAATGAGCAGTTCTTC.

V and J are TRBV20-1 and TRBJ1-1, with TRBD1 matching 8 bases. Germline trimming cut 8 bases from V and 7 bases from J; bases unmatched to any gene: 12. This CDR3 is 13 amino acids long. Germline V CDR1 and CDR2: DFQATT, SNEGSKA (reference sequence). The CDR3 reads CSIRGRGHGEAFF. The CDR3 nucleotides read TGCAGTATCCGCGGCAGGGGGCATGGTGAAGCTTTCTTT.

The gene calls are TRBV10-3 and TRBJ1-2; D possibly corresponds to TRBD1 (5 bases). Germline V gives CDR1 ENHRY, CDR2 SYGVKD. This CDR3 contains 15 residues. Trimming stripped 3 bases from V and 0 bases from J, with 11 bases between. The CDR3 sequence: CAISDQRDSNYGYTF. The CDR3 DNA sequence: TGTGCCATCAGTGACCAGAGGGACTCTAACTATGGCTACACCTTC.

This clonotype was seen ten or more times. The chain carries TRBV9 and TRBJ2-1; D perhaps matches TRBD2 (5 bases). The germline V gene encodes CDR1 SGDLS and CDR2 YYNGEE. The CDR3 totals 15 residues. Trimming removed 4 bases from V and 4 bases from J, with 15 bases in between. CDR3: CASSPSGAGYNEQFF. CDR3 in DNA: TGTGCCAGCAGCCCAAGCGGAGCCGGTTACAATGAGCAGTTCTTC.

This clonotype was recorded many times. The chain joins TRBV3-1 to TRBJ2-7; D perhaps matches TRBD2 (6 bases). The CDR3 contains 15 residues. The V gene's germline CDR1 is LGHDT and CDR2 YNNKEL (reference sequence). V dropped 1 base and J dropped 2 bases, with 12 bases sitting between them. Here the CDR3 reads CASSQVAGSPYEQYF. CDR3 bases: TGTGCCAGCAGCCAAGTGGCGGGGAGCCCCTACGAGCAGTACTTC.

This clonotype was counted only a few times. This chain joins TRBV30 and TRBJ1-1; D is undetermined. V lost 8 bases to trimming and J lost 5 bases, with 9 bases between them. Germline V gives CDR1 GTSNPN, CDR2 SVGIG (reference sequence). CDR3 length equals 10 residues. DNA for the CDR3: TGTGCCGGAGGGCTAACTGAAGCTTTCTTT. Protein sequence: CAGGLTEAFF. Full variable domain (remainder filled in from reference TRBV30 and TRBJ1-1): SQTIHQWPATLVQPVGSPLSLECTVEGTSNPNLYWYRQAAGRGLQLLFYSVGIGQISSEVPQNLSASRPQDRQFILSSKKLLLSDSGFYLCAGGLTEAFFGQGTRLTVV.

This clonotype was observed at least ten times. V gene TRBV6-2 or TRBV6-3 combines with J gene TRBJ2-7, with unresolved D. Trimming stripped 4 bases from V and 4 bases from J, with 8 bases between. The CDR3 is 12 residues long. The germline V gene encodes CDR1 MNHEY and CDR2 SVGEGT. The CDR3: CASSFAVYEQYF. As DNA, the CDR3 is TGTGCCAGCAGTTTTGCGGTGTACGAGCAGTACTTC.

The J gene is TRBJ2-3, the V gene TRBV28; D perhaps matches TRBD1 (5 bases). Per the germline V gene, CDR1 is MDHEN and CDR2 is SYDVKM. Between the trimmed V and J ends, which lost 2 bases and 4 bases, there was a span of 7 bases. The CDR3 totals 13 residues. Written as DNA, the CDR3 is TGTGCCAGCAGTTTAGGGGCGCCAGATACGCAGTATTTT. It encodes CASSLGAPDTQYF.

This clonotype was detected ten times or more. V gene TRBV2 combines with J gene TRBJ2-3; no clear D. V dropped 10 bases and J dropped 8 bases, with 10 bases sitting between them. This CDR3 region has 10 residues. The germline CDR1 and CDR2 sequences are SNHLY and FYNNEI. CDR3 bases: TGTGCCACCCCGGACGGTACGCAGTATTTT. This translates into CATPDGTQYF.

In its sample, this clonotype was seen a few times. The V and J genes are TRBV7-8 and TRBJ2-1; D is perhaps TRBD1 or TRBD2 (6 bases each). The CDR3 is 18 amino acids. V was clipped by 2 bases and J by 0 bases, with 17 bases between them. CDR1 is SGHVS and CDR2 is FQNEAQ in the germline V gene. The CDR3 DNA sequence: TGTGCCAGCAGCTTACACTTGGGAAGGGGGGTCTCCTACAATGAGCAGTTCTTC. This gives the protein CASSLHLGRGVSYNEQFF.

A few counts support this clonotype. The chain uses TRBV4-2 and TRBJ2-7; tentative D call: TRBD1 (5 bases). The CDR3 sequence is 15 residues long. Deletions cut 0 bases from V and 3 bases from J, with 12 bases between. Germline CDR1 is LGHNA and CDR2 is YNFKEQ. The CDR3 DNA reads TGTGCCAGCAGCCAAGAAAAACAGGTCGTCTACGAGCAGTACTTC. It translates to CASSQEKQVVYEQYF.

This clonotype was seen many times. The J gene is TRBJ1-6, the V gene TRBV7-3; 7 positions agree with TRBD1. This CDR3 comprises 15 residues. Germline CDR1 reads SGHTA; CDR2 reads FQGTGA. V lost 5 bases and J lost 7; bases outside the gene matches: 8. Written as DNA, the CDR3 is TGTGCCAGCAGCACCGCAGGGGGGTCCAATTCACCCCTCCACTTT. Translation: CASSTAGGSNSPLHF.

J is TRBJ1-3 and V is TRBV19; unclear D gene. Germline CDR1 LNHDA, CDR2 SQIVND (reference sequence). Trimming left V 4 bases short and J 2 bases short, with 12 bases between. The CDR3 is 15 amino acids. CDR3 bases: TGTGCCAGTAGTACCCGGACGGACCCTGGAAACACCATATATTTT. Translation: CASSTRTDPGNTIYF.

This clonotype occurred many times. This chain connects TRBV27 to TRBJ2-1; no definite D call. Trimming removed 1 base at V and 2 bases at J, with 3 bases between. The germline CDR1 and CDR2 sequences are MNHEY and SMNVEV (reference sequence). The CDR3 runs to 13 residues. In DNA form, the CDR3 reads TGTGCCAGCAGTTTATTTACCTACAATGAGCAGTTCTTC. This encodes CASSLFTYNEQFF.

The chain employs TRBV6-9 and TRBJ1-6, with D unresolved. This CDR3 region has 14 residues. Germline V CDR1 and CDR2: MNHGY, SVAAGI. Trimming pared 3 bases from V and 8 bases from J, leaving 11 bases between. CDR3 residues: CASSYKGSDSPLHF. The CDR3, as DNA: TGTGCCAGCAGTTACAAGGGTTCGGATTCACCCCTCCACTTT.

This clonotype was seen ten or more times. CDR3 sequence reads: CAWSVGRGRGLSEAFF. CDR3 nucleotides: TGTGCCTGGAGTGTCGGGAGGGGGCGAGGACTATCTGAAGCTTTCTTT. J is TRBJ1-1 and V is TRBV30; 7 nucleotides agree with TRBD1. V lost 0 bases to trimming and J lost 6 bases; unmatched junction nucleotides: 13. Per germline, CDR1 GTSNPN and CDR2 SVGIG (reference sequence). CDR3 length equals 16 residues.

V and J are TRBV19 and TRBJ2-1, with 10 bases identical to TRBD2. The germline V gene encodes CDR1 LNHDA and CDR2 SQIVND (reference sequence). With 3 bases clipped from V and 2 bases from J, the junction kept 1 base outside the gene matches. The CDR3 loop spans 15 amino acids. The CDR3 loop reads CASSMLAGAYNEQFF. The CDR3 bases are TGTGCCAGTAGTATGCTAGCGGGGGCCTACAATGAGCAGTTCTTC.

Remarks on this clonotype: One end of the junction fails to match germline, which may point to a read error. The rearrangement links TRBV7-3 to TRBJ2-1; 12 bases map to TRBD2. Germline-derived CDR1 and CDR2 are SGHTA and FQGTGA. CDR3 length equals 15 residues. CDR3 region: CASSSGLAGYNGQFF. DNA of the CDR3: TGTGCCAGCAGCTCTGGACTAGCGGGGTACAATGGGCAGTTCTTC.

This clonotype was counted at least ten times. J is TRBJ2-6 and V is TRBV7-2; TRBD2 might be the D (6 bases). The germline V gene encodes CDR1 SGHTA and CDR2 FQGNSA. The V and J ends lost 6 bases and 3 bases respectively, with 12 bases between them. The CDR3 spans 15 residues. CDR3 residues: CASRVEGFGANVLTF. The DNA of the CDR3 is TGTGCCAGCAGAGTGGAGGGGTTTGGGGCCAACGTCCTGACTTTC.

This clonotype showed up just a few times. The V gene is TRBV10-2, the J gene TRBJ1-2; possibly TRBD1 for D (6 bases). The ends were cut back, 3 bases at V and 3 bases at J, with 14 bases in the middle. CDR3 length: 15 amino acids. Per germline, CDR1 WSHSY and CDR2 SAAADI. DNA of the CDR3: TGCGCCAGCAGTGACCCCGCTGAGGGGGACTATGGCTACACCTTC. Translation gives CASSDPAEGDYGYTF.

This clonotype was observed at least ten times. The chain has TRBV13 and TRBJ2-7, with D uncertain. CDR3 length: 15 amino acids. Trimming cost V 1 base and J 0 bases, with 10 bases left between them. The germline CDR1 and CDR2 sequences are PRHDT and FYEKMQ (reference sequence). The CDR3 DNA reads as TGTGCCAGCAGCTTAGTAGAGATTCTCTCCTACGAGCAGTACTTC. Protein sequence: CASSLVEILSYEQYF.

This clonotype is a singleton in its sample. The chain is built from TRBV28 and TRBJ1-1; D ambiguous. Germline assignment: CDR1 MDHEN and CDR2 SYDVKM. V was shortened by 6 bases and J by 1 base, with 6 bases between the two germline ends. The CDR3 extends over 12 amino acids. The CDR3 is CASRLANTEAFF. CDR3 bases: TGTGCCAGCAGGCTGGCGAACACTGAAGCTTTCTTT.